One and the same sample provided the 26 T cell receptor beta chains below, sequenced in a study of blood T cell repertoires in COVID-19. Some clones are missing from TCRdb's copy, which holds only in-frame ones; the method was immunoSEQ multiplex PCR. The sample holds roughly 350,000 clones, about 90% seen once. Sequenced input: peripheral blood. These receptors were taken from a woman aged 30 to 39 with COVID-19, enrolled during active disease.

The chain has TRBV5-6 and TRBJ1-6; 8 nucleotides line up with TRBD1. Per the germline V gene, CDR1 is SGHDT and CDR2 is YYEEEE. V shed 4 bases, J shed 4 bases, and the junction held 7 bases outside the gene matches. The CDR3 covers 16 residues. The CDR3 region has the DNA TGTGCCAGCAGCCCAGGACAGGGAACTTATAATTCACCCCTCCACTTT. Translating gives CASSPGQGTYNSPLHF.

J is TRBJ2-7 and V is TRBV9; 10 bases fit TRBD1. The CDR3 has 14 amino acids. With 2 bases clipped from V and 3 bases from J, the junction kept 2 bases outside the gene matches. Germline CDR1 SGDLS, CDR2 YYNGEE. CDR3 sequence reads: CASSVGTGVYEQYF. CDR3 in DNA: TGTGCCAGCAGCGTGGGGACAGGGGTCTACGAGCAGTACTTC.

This clone was recorded once. The chain couples TRBV5-1 to TRBJ2-1, with TRBD1 matching over 7 bases. The CDR3 is 14 residues long. V shed 4 bases and J 4 bases; nucleotides not matched to a gene: 5. Per germline, CDR1 SGHRS and CDR2 YFSETQ. The CDR3 bases are TGCGCCAGCAGCGACCGGGACAGATACAATGAGCAGTTCTTC. Its protein product is CASSDRDRYNEQFF.

The J gene is TRBJ2-1, the V gene TRBV28, with TRBD2 matching 11 bases. Germline CDR1 and CDR2: MDHEN and SYDVKM. Trimming at V came to 5 bases and at J to 4 bases, leaving 7 bases not matched to a gene. The CDR3 is 16 residues long. CDR3 amino acids: CASSPLSGRVYNEQFF. The CDR3 bases are TGTGCCAGCAGTCCGCTTAGCGGGAGGGTTTACAATGAGCAGTTCTTC.

The rearrangement links TRBV13 to TRBJ2-7, with 8 nucleotides matching TRBD1. J gave up 6 bases and V 1 base, and 8 bases lay outside the gene matches. CDR3 length equals 15 residues. Germline V gene data show CDR1 as PRHDT and CDR2 as FYEKMQ (reference sequence). The CDR3 reads CASSLAAGGAFEQYF. The DNA of the CDR3 is TGTGCCAGCAGCTTAGCAGCAGGGGGCGCGTTCGAGCAGTACTTC.

This rearrangement joins TRBV27 to TRBJ2-7; D possibly corresponds to TRBD1 (7 bases). V was shortened by 7 bases and J by 2 bases, with 18 bases between the two germline ends. The CDR3 spans 15 residues. Germline V gene data show CDR1 as MNHEY and CDR2 as SMNVEV (reference sequence). The CDR3 loop is CASTPRGVGTYEQYF. The CDR3 nucleotides read TGTGCCAGCACTCCCAGGGGGGTTGGGACCTACGAGCAGTACTTC.

This chain uses TRBV5-1 with TRBJ1-1; 8 bases are shared with TRBD1. The junction had 10 bases not matched to a gene; V was cut back by 4 bases and J by 5 bases. CDR1 and CDR2 (germline): SGHRS, YFSETQ. This CDR3 has 15 residues. The CDR3 coding sequence is TGCGCCAGCAGCGGGGGCCGACAGGGGCGGACTGAAGCTTTCTTT. Its translation is CASSGGRQGRTEAFF. Using reference TRBV5-1 and TRBJ1-1 for the parts outside the CDR3, the full variable domain is KAGVTQTPRYLIKTRGQQVTLSCSPISGHRSVSWYQQTPGQGLQFLFEYFSETQRNKGNFPGRFSGRQFSNSRSEMNVSTLELGDSALYLCASSGGRQGRTEAFFGQGTRLTVV.

V is TRBV5-1 and J is TRBJ2-6; D uncertain. The CDR3 consists of 16 residues. CDR1 is SGHRS, CDR2 YFSETQ, per germline. Between the trimmed V and J ends, which lost 4 bases and 0 bases, there was a span of 11 bases. This CDR3 reads CASSPPVFSGANVLTF. The CDR3 DNA reads as TGCGCCAGCAGCCCTCCGGTCTTCTCTGGGGCCAACGTCCTGACTTTC.

This chain uses TRBV7-8 with TRBJ1-4; TRBD1 might be the D (6 bases). This CDR3 is built from 13 residues. The V gene lost 2 bases and the J gene lost 8 bases, with 9 bases spanning the gap. The germline gives CDR1 SGHVS, CDR2 FQNEAQ. The CDR3 coding sequence is TGTGCCAGCAGCTTATCCAGGGGCGAAAAACTGTTTTTT. Residues: CASSLSRGEKLFF.

This chain uses TRBV30 with TRBJ2-2; a possible D gene is TRBD1 (6 bases). The germline V gene encodes CDR1 GTSNPN and CDR2 SVGIG (reference sequence). The CDR3 contains 15 residues. The V end was cut by 1 base, the J end by 7 bases, with 16 bases between. Here the CDR3 reads CAWSALRGSGGELFF. Here the CDR3 DNA reads TGTGCCTGGAGTGCGCTCAGGGGTTCGGGCGGGGAGCTGTTTTTT. Complete variable domain (other parts from reference TRBV30 and TRBJ2-2): SQTIHQWPATLVQPVGSPLSLECTVEGTSNPNLYWYRQAAGRGLQLLFYSVGIGQISSEVPQNLSASRPQDRQFILSSKKLLLSDSGFYLCAWSALRGSGGELFFGEGSRLTVL.

The genes are TRBV6-5 and TRBJ1-6, with 8 bases matching TRBD1. Trimming cost V 5 bases and J 7 bases; bases outside gene matches: 7. The germline CDR1 and CDR2 sequences are MNHEY and SVGAGI. This CDR3 has 15 amino acids. The chain's CDR3 is CASSSPGQGNSPLHF. The CDR3 DNA reads TGTGCCAGCAGTAGCCCCGGACAGGGAAATTCACCCCTCCACTTT.

This clone was detected only once. The chain employs TRBV30 and TRBJ2-1; TRBD2 matches at 9 bases. Germline assignment: CDR1 GTSNPN and CDR2 SVGIG (reference sequence). J was trimmed by 13 bases and V by 3 bases; bases with no gene match: 7. This CDR3 is built from 12 residues. In nucleotides, the CDR3 is TGTGCCTGGAGCGGGACTAGCAGGTTCCAGTTCTTC. It specifies CAWSGTSRFQFF. Looking up the rest from reference TRBV30 and TRBJ2-1 gives the full variable domain: SQTIHQWPATLVQPVGSPLSLECTVEGTSNPNLYWYRQAAGRGLQLLFYSVGIGQISSEVPQNLSASRPQDRQFILSSKKLLLSDSGFYLCAWSGTSRFQFFGPGTRLTVL.

The chain uses TRBV18 and TRBJ1-2; 7 bases fit TRBD1. The germline V gene has CDR1 KGHSH and CDR2 LQKENI. This CDR3 is 13 amino acids long. The V gene end was trimmed by 6 bases and the J gene end by 6 bases; junction bases not matched to a gene: 7. The CDR3 protein is CASSLGQVDGYTF. The CDR3 nucleotides read TGTGCCAGCTCTCTCGGACAGGTCGATGGCTACACCTTC.

This clone has only a few counts. This chain connects TRBV10-1 to TRBJ2-1; TRBD2 matches at 8 bases. With V trimmed by 2 bases and J by 7 bases, 7 bases remained unmatched. The CDR3 spans 15 residues. In germline, CDR1 is WNHNN, CDR2 SYGVQD (reference sequence). The CDR3 DNA reads TGCGCCAGCAGTGAGGTCGGGAGGGCCGGGAATGAGCAGTTCTTC. Its translation is CASSEVGRAGNEQFF.

The chain has TRBV4-3 and TRBJ2-7; 14 bases agree with TRBD2. Germline CDR1 and CDR2: LGHNA and YSLEER. V lost 0 bases to trimming and J lost 3 bases; unmatched junction nucleotides: 4. CDR3 size: 17 residues. This CDR3 is CASSQDAGTSGSYEQYF. The CDR3 DNA reads TGCGCCAGCAGCCAAGATGCCGGGACTAGCGGGAGCTACGAGCAGTACTTC.

This CDR3 reads CASSLAGRGPDTQYF. The DNA for the CDR3 is TGTGCCAGCAGCTTAGCGGGCAGGGGGCCAGATACGCAGTATTTT. V and J are TRBV11-3 and TRBJ2-3, with 8 bases aligning to TRBD1. The germline gives CDR1 SGHNT, CDR2 YENEEA. CDR3 size: 15 residues. Losses at the gene ends were 1 base for V and 4 bases for J; bases not matched to a gene: 4.

The chain uses TRBV19 and TRBJ2-5; 7 bases agree with TRBD2. Germline V gene sequence: CDR1 LNHDA, CDR2 SQIVND (reference sequence). The CDR3 covers 14 residues. J was trimmed by 2 bases and V by 4 bases; bases with no gene match: 4. In DNA, the CDR3 is TGTGCCAGTAGTAGCGGGGGAAGTCAAGAGACCCAGTACTTC. This sequence encodes CASSSGGSQETQYF.

The rearrangement joins TRBV5-8 to TRBJ1-3, with unresolved D. V lost 4 bases to trimming and J lost 0 bases, with 5 bases between them. Per the germline V gene, CDR1 is SGHTS and CDR2 is YDEGEE. The CDR3 runs 13 residues. In DNA form, the CDR3 reads TGTGCCAGCAGCCGTCTCTCTGGAAACACCATATATTTT. Amino acids: CASSRLSGNTIYF. Using reference TRBV5-8 and TRBJ1-3 for the parts outside the CDR3, the full variable domain is EAGVTQSPTHLIKTRGQQATLRCSPISGHTSVYWYQQALGLGLQFLLWYDEGEERNRGNFPPRFSGRQFPNYSSELNVNALELEDSALYLCASSRLSGNTIYFGEGSWLTVV.

The gene calls are TRBV5-4 and TRBJ2-5, with TRBD2 identical over 11 bases. The germline V gene has CDR1 SGHNT and CDR2 YYREEE (reference sequence). V gave up 3 bases and J gave up 2 bases; unmatched junction bases: 3. The CDR3 has 15 residues. The CDR3 sequence is CASSSGTSGQETQYF. CDR3 sequence (DNA): TGTGCCAGCAGCTCGGGGACTAGCGGACAAGAGACCCAGTACTTC.

The rearrangement uses TRBV11-1 and TRBJ1-1; perhaps TRBD1 as D (5 bases). This CDR3 is built from 13 residues. The V gene's germline CDR1 is SGHAT and CDR2 FQDESV (reference sequence). The V end was cut by 1 base, the J end by 8 bases, with 11 bases between. CDR3 in amino acids: CASSLVGAGEAFF. CDR3 coding DNA: TGTGCCAGCAGCTTAGTAGGGGCAGGGGAAGCTTTCTTT.

This chain joins TRBV5-4 and TRBJ2-1; D unclear. The germline gives CDR1 SGHNT, CDR2 YYREEE (reference sequence). CDR3 length: 13 amino acids. V shed 4 bases and J shed 4 bases, with 9 bases lying between them. The CDR3 sequence is CASSISDYNEQFF. The CDR3 nucleotides read TGTGCCAGCAGCATTTCAGATTACAATGAGCAGTTCTTC.

The chain has TRBV28 and TRBJ2-2, with 8 bases fitting TRBD1. This CDR3 spans 14 amino acids. V trimming: 6 bases; J trimming: 1 base; junction bases outside the gene matches: 1. Germline values: CDR1 MDHEN, CDR2 SYDVKM. CDR3 coding DNA: TGTGCCAGCAGACAGGGGGTGAACACCGGGGAGCTGTTTTTT. This codes for CASRQGVNTGELFF. The full variable domain, in which reference TRBV28 and TRBJ2-2 provide the parts outside the CDR3, is DVKVTQSSRYLVKRTGEKVFLECVQDMDHENMFWYRQDPGLGLRLIYFSYDVKMKEKGDIPEGYSVSREKKERFSLILESASTNQTSMYLCASRQGVNTGELFFGEGSRLTVL.

This chain connects TRBV27 to TRBJ2-7, with D maybe TRBD2 (6 bases). Germline V gene lookup returns CDR1 MNHEY and CDR2 SMNVEV (reference sequence). Trimming took off 0 bases at V and 6 bases at J, with 12 bases between the two ends. The CDR3 runs 14 residues. CDR3: CASSLSLATSEQYF. CDR3 DNA sequence: TGTGCCAGCAGTTTATCACTAGCCACATCCGAGCAGTACTTC.

The chain recombines TRBV4-2 with TRBJ2-1; tentatively, D is TRBD2 (6 bases). The CDR3 consists of 18 residues. V was trimmed by 0 bases and J by 3 bases, leaving 18 bases between them. Germline V gene data show CDR1 as LGHNA and CDR2 as YNFKEQ. CDR3 in DNA: TGTGCCAGCAGCCAAGACCAGTTCCGGGAGTGGGGCTACAATGAGCAGTTCTTC. Protein sequence: CASSQDQFREWGYNEQFF.

This chain connects TRBV28 to TRBJ2-7; 11 nucleotides match TRBD2. Germline V gene lookup returns CDR1 MDHEN and CDR2 SYDVKM. J lost 4 bases, V lost 6 bases, and 8 bases had no gene match. This CDR3 contains 15 residues. The CDR3 region is CASRGSGLAEYEQYF. For the CDR3, the DNA is TGTGCCAGCAGGGGGTCGGGACTAGCGGAATACGAGCAGTACTTC.

In DNA, the CDR3 is TGTGCCAGCAGCTCGACAGGGGTAGAGAATGAAAAACTGTTTTTT. It encodes CASSSTGVENEKLFF. The rearrangement links TRBV11-2 to TRBJ1-4, with TRBD1 matching 8 bases. Germline lookup yields CDR1 SGHAT and CDR2 FQNNGV. This CDR3 has 15 amino acids. Losses at the gene ends were 4 bases for V and 5 bases for J; bases not matched to a gene: 6.